This TCR beta chain was profiled in a study of shared clonotypes between healthy human individuals. Details on this clone: Its matching antigen is unknown.

Produced via immunoSEQ multiplex PCR; TCRdb's table is partial and in-frame only. The sample consists of around 1.1 million clones, about 80% of them appearing once. Study-wide findings and caveats: Estimated richness values were generally larger in naive subsets than in memory subsets. Generation probabilities of non-shared clonotypes were lower (relative to those shared by all four donors).

CDR3 size: 16 residues. The V segment lost 0 bases and the J segment 6 bases; nucleotides outside the gene matches: 7. Germline V gene lookup returns CDR1 SGHVS and CDR2 FQNEAQ. Sequencing input: memory CD4+ T cells from PBMCs. The subset: CD45RA-negative fraction. This receptor was obtained from a man younger than 35 in good health. Some clones in this sample may be carry-over from other donors' samples. The chain carries TRBV7-8 and TRBJ2-2, with TRBD1 matching 7 bases. The CDR3 DNA is TGTGCCAGCAGCTTAGCCACAGGGGTGGTTGCCGGGGAGCTGTTTTTT. Protein product: CASSLATGVVAGELFF. The full variable domain, its missing parts supplied by reference TRBV7-8 and TRBJ2-2, is GAGVSQSPRYKVAKRGQDVALRCDPISGHVSLFWYQQALGQGPEFLTYFQNEAQLDKSGLPSDRFFAERPEGSVSTLKIQRTQQEDSAVYLCASSLATGVVAGELFFGEGSRLTVL.